This entry lists 29 T cell receptor beta chains sequenced from one sample in a study of OX40 agonist ivuxolimab in advanced cancers. Produced via immunoSEQ multiplex PCR; TCRdb's table is partial and in-frame only. The table lists more than 75,000 clones, approximately 80% of them singletons. This sample comprised CD4+ or CD8+ T cells sorted from blood, obtained in a trial of the OX40 agonist ivuxolimab. The receptors originated from an adult with an advanced solid tumor such as melanoma, head and neck, liver or kidney cancer.

This chain uses TRBV5-4 with TRBJ2-1; 10 bases align to TRBD1. CDR3 length: 14 amino acids. Trimming removed 3 bases from V and 9 bases from J; junction bases left unmatched: 6. Per germline, CDR1 SGHNT and CDR2 YYREEE (reference sequence). The CDR3 DNA reads TGTGCCAGCAGCTCCGACAGGGGGCAGAGTGAGCAGTTCTTC. This translates into CASSSDRGQSEQFF.

J is TRBJ1-1 and V is TRBV7-2; 10 nucleotides agree with TRBD1. The V gene end was trimmed by 6 bases and the J gene end by 2 bases; junction bases not matched to a gene: 9. The V gene's germline CDR1 is SGHTA and CDR2 FQGNSA. This CDR3 spans 16 amino acids. The CDR3 DNA reads TGTGCCAGCAGGAAGACAGGGGGCATAGTCAACACTGAAGCTTTCTTT. It yields the protein CASRKTGGIVNTEAFF.

This clone was detected only once. A much larger clone lies one base from this, so it may be a read error. V is TRBV6-1 and J is TRBJ1-1; D uncertain. The CDR3 is 13 amino acids. Trimming took 7 bases from V and 1 from J, leaving 10 bases between them. Germline V CDR1 and CDR2: MNHNS, SASEGT. This chain's CDR3 is CASNLEENTEAFF. As DNA, the CDR3 is TGTGCCAGCAACCTCGAGGAGAACACTGAAGCTTTCTTT.

The chain joins TRBV4-3 to TRBJ2-7; D is uncertain. Per germline, CDR1 LGHNA and CDR2 YSLEER. CDR3 length: 13 amino acids. Trimming cost V 1 base and J 4 bases, with 8 bases left between them. The CDR3 sequence: CASSQGKGYEQYF. The CDR3 DNA is TGCGCCAGCAGCCAAGGGAAGGGTTACGAGCAGTACTTC.

Note on this clone: Other DNA sequences in the same sample also yield this CDR3. V is TRBV20-1 and J is TRBJ2-7; D is uncertain. Germline loops: CDR1 DFQATT, CDR2 SNEGSKA (reference sequence). This CDR3 has 11 amino acids. V lost 3 bases, J lost 1 base, and 4 bases lay in between. In nucleotides, the CDR3 is TGCAGTGCTAGGTTATCCTACGAGCAGTACTTC. Residues: CSARLSYEQYF.

The gene calls are TRBV25-1 and TRBJ2-3; 7 bases fit TRBD1. There are 15 residues in the CDR3. V lost 8 bases and J lost 6; bases outside the gene matches: 14. Germline V gene data show CDR1 as MGHDK and CDR2 as SYGVNS. The CDR3 protein is CASGVGLGGGDTQYF. In DNA, the CDR3 is TGTGCCAGCGGTGTTGGTTTAGGGGGCGGGGATACGCAGTATTTT.

This clone showed up just once. The chain employs TRBV7-2 and TRBJ2-1, with D maybe TRBD1 (5 bases). CDR3 length: 14 residues. Trimming took off 7 bases at V and 0 bases at J, with 10 bases between the two ends. Germline lookup yields CDR1 SGHTA and CDR2 FQGNSA. CDR3 in amino acids: CASKLDSSYNEQFF. DNA for the CDR3: TGTGCCAGCAAGTTAGACAGCTCCTACAATGAGCAGTTCTTC.

The genes are TRBV4-3 and TRBJ1-1; no reliable D call. Germline CDR1 and CDR2: LGHNA and YSLEER. The CDR3 runs to 13 residues. V was shortened by 0 bases and J by 5 bases, with 7 bases between the two germline ends. CDR3 residues: CASSQESRTEAFF. As DNA, the CDR3 is TGCGCCAGCAGCCAAGAATCCAGGACTGAAGCTTTCTTT.

This sequence joins TRBV11-2 and TRBJ1-4; D is unresolved. Per germline, CDR1 SGHAT and CDR2 FQNNGV. The CDR3 loop spans 13 amino acids. V was pared by 5 bases and J by 8 bases, with 12 bases between. The CDR3 DNA follows: TGTGCCAGCAGCCCCACGGGAAGGGAAAAACTGTTTTTT. Its translation is CASSPTGREKLFF.

The chain links TRBV4-3 to TRBJ1-4; 10 positions agree with TRBD1. CDR1 is LGHNA and CDR2 is YSLEER in the germline V gene. The CDR3 contains 16 residues. The junction had 2 bases not matched to a gene; V was cut back by 4 bases and J by 0 bases. Here the CDR3 reads CASSLGTGATNEKLFF. CDR3 nucleotide sequence: TGCGCCAGCAGCCTCGGGACAGGGGCAACTAATGAAAAACTGTTTTTT.

The chain recombines TRBV5-4 with TRBJ2-5; D is uncertain. The V end lost 2 bases, the J end lost 5 bases, and 10 bases lay between the germline ends. The CDR3 is 13 amino acids. The germline gives CDR1 SGHNT, CDR2 YYREEE (reference sequence). In DNA, the CDR3 is TGTGCCAGCAGCTTTGGGGTGATGGAGACCCAGTACTTC. Translating gives CASSFGVMETQYF.

The rearrangement links TRBV10-3 to TRBJ1-5; perhaps TRBD1 as D (5 bases). The CDR3 runs 17 residues. Germline CDR1 is ENHRY and CDR2 is SYGVKD. Trimming stripped 8 bases from V and 4 bases from J, with 24 bases between. The CDR3 spells CAIHRSGVRPLNQPQHF. As DNA, the CDR3 is TGTGCCATCCATCGCTCGGGGGTGAGGCCCTTAAATCAGCCCCAGCATTTT.

The J gene is TRBJ1-4, the V gene TRBV28; 9 bases map to TRBD1. CDR1 and CDR2 (germline): MDHEN, SYDVKM. The CDR3 length is 11 residues. Trimming took 6 bases from V and 13 from J; bases not matched to a gene: 3. CDR3 in amino acids: CASRGQGILFF. CDR3 bases: TGTGCCAGCAGGGGACAGGGAATACTGTTTTTT.

The chain recombines TRBV5-6 with TRBJ2-2; no definite D call. The CDR3 contains 13 residues. Trimming cost V 3 bases and J 7 bases, with 10 bases left between them. CDR1 SGHDT and CDR2 YYEEEE come from the germline V gene. CDR3 sequence: CASSYDWYGELFF. CDR3 bases: TGTGCCAGCAGCTATGACTGGTACGGGGAGCTGTTTTTT.

The genes are TRBV6-5 and TRBJ1-2, with a weak D call TRBD1 (6 bases). The germline gives CDR1 MNHEY, CDR2 SVGAGI. V was trimmed by 5 bases and J by 2 bases, leaving 9 bases between them. This CDR3 spans 13 amino acids. The CDR3 sequence is CASSLTGNYGYTF. CDR3 bases: TGTGCCAGCAGTCTGACAGGAAACTATGGCTACACCTTC.

The J gene is TRBJ1-5, the V gene TRBV6-1; 9 nucleotides agree with TRBD1. This CDR3 spans 15 amino acids. V trimming: 7 bases; J trimming: 3 bases; junction bases outside the gene matches: 7. The germline CDR1 and CDR2 sequences are MNHNS and SASEGT. As DNA, the CDR3 is TGTGCCAGCATCCTACAGGGGGCGGACAATCAGCCCCAGCATTTT. It specifies CASILQGADNQPQHF.

J is TRBJ1-6 and V is TRBV6-6, with TRBD1 matching 7 bases. This CDR3 is 14 amino acids long. Trimming at V came to 2 bases and at J to 14 bases, leaving 9 bases not matched to a gene. From germline, CDR1 is MNHNY and CDR2 SVGAGI (reference sequence). The CDR3 DNA sequence: TGTGCCAGCAGTTACGCCAGGGGGGCCTTCACCCTCCACTTT. This encodes CASSYARGAFTLHF.

CDR3 nucleotides: TGTGCCAGCAGCCGGCAAGGCTGGACTGAAGCTTTCTTT. This sequence encodes CASSRQGWTEAFF. V is TRBV14 and J is TRBJ1-1; D call uncertain. Per the germline V gene, CDR1 is SGHDN and CDR2 is FVKESK. Trimming shortened V by 4 bases and J by 5 bases, and 11 bases separated the two germline ends. This CDR3 region has 13 residues.

In DNA, the CDR3 is TGTGCCAGCAGCAACTACCTGAACACTGAAGCTTTCTTT. Its translation: CASSNYLNTEAFF. The chain is built from TRBV7-3 and TRBJ1-1; the D is unclear. The CDR3 extends over 13 amino acids. From germline, CDR1 is SGHTA and CDR2 FQGTGA. The germline V and J ends were trimmed by 5 bases and 0 bases, with 7 bases remaining between them.

The chain joins TRBV28 to TRBJ1-5; unclear D gene. The V end lost 8 bases, the J end lost 7 bases, and 15 bases lay between the germline ends. The CDR3 sequence is 13 residues long. Germline CDR1 and CDR2: MDHEN and SYDVKM. CDR3 protein: CASYTAGGQPQHF. The CDR3 DNA is TGTGCCAGCTATACAGCGGGAGGCCAGCCCCAGCATTTT.

V and J are TRBV11-2 and TRBJ2-7; D uncertain. V lost 0 bases to trimming and J lost 6 bases, with 6 bases between them. Germline assignment: CDR1 SGHAT and CDR2 FQNNGV. The length of the CDR3 is 12 residues. The CDR3: CASSLEAREQYV. The CDR3 nucleotides are TGTGCCAGCAGCTTAGAGGCACGCGAGCAGTACGTC.

V and J are TRBV28 and TRBJ2-7; 7 bases fit TRBD2. Unmatched junction bases numbered 15, after V lost 8 bases and J lost 2 bases. Germline lookup yields CDR1 MDHEN and CDR2 SYDVKM. This CDR3 comprises 16 residues. The CDR3 DNA is TGTGCCAGCCGGGGAGGGGCAGTTCGTATTACCTACGAGCAGTACTTC. Translation gives CASRGGAVRITYEQYF.

V is TRBV6-1 and J is TRBJ1-5; D unclear. V lost 7 bases, J lost 4 bases, and 8 bases lay in between. The CDR3 is 12 residues long. Germline V lookup: CDR1 MNHNS, CDR2 SASEGT. The CDR3, as DNA: TGTGCCAGCAATCTACAAAATCAGCCCCAGCATTTT. This sequence encodes CASNLQNQPQHF.

V and J are TRBV7-9 and TRBJ2-2; the D is unclear. Per the germline V gene, CDR1 is SEHNR and CDR2 is FQNEAQ (reference sequence). The CDR3 sequence is 12 residues long. Trimming cost V 1 base and J 7 bases, with 4 bases left between them. The CDR3 DNA reads as TGTGCCAGCAGCTTAGGTGTCGGGGAGCTGTTTTTT. Protein sequence: CASSLGVGELFF.

The chain is built from TRBV28 and TRBJ1-2; D is undetermined. V lost 5 bases to trimming and J lost 4 bases, with 11 bases between them. CDR1 is MDHEN and CDR2 is SYDVKM in the germline V gene. The CDR3 contains 13 residues. CDR3 sequence: CASSPRLLYGYTF. CDR3 nucleotide sequence: TGTGCCAGCAGTCCTCGTCTCCTCTATGGCTACACCTTC.

This chain connects TRBV7-8 to TRBJ2-7; D unclear. Germline V lookup: CDR1 SGHVS, CDR2 FQNEAQ. The CDR3 totals 12 residues. V was cut by 5 bases and J by 6 bases, with 11 bases left in between. The CDR3 coding sequence is TGTGCCAGCAGCCCCGACCGCGGCGAGCAGTACGTC. Protein sequence: CASSPDRGEQYV.

The gene calls are TRBV18 and TRBJ2-3; 11 bases fit TRBD2. CDR1 and CDR2 (germline): KGHSH, LQKENI. Trimming cost V 0 bases and J 5 bases; bases outside gene matches: 13. This CDR3 comprises 19 residues. As DNA, the CDR3 is TGTGCCAGCTCACCACCCAGTAGAGCCGGGACTAGCGGAAAAGATACGCAGTATTTT. Translated, it gives CASSPPSRAGTSGKDTQYF. Together with reference TRBV18 and TRBJ2-3, the CDR3 gives the full variable domain: NAGVMQNPRHLVRRRGQEARLRCSPMKGHSHVYWYRQLPEEGLKFMVYLQKENIIDESGMPKERFSAEFPKEGPSILRIQQVVRGDSAAYFCASSPPSRAGTSGKDTQYFGPGTRLTVL.

This chain uses TRBV6-6 with TRBJ1-6, with D unclear. Looked up from germline, CDR1 is MNHNY and CDR2 is SVGAGI (reference sequence). This CDR3 has 14 residues. Deletions cut 4 bases from V and 7 bases from J, with 11 bases between. The CDR3 loop is CASSLPGGNSPLHF. The CDR3, as DNA: TGTGCCAGCAGTTTGCCGGGAGGGAATTCACCCCTCCACTTT.

CDR3 in DNA: TGTGCCAGCAGCTCCGACAGTCAGGAAGCTTTCTTT. This codes for CASSSDSQEAFF. The chain links TRBV6-5 to TRBJ1-1; perhaps TRBD1 as D (5 bases). CDR1 is MNHEY and CDR2 is SVGAGI in the germline V gene. The V and J ends lost 6 bases and 8 bases respectively, with 13 bases between them. The CDR3 runs to 12 residues.